The 30 T cell receptor beta chains in this list originate from one sample, sequenced in a study of blood T cells in healthy people across ages. Sample-barcoded 5' priming and a J-beta primer mix drove a second PCR of about 7 to 11 cycles. One entry per CDR3 protein results from TCRdb running MiXCR on the 5' RACE reads. The sample includes hundreds of thousands of distinct CDR3 sequences, around 45% of them seen just once. The sample comprised blood. The receptors come from a woman aged 60-75 years in good health.

This clonotype was observed a few times. CDR3 DNA sequence: TGTGCCAGCAGTTTCGGAGCCGGCCTATCAGAGACCCAGTACTTC. This translates into CASSFGAGLSETQYF. The V gene is TRBV12-3 or TRBV12-4, the J gene TRBJ2-7; D gene unclear. The J call could be wrong; TRBJ2-5 is a better fit for the DNA end. The CDR3 is 15 amino acids.

The table lists this clonotype with many counts. The rearrangement links TRBV29-1 to TRBJ2-3, with 7 bases that match TRBD2. Germline V gives CDR1 SQVTM, CDR2 ANQGSEA. There are 15 residues in the CDR3. J lost 2 bases, V lost 1 base, and 6 bases had no gene match. The CDR3 protein is CSVEGWEGYTDTQYF. CDR3 nucleotide sequence: TGCAGCGTTGAAGGGTGGGAGGGCTACACAGATACGCAGTATTTT.

The chain recombines TRBV29-1 with TRBJ2-7; tentatively, D is TRBD1 (5 bases). This CDR3 is built from 13 residues. The V and J ends lost 4 bases and 5 bases respectively, with 15 bases between them. The germline V gene encodes CDR1 SQVTM and CDR2 ANQGSEA. CDR3 in DNA: TGCAGCGTTGGGGCCAGGGCAAGCGACGAGCAGTACTTC. Its translation: CSVGARASDEQYF.

This clonotype was seen just once. The CDR3 DNA is TGTGCCAGCAGCTTAGGTGGGGGGACAGGGAGCTCCTACGAGCAGTACTTC. This gives the protein CASSLGGGTGSSYEQYF. The V gene is TRBV7-2, the J gene TRBJ2-7; 9 nucleotides line up with TRBD1. V shed 1 base, J shed 0 bases, and the junction held 7 bases outside the gene matches. The CDR3 totals 17 residues. Germline V gene lookup returns CDR1 SGHTA and CDR2 FQGNSA.

In its sample, this clonotype was seen a few times. V usage is TRBV4-3 and J usage is TRBJ2-1; D ambiguous. The CDR3 has 14 residues. The germline V and J ends were trimmed by 4 bases and 7 bases, with 14 bases remaining between them. CDR1 is LGHNA and CDR2 is YSLEER in the germline V gene. Here the CDR3 reads CASSLGPTSNEQFF. DNA of the CDR3: TGCGCCAGCAGCCTCGGGCCCACCTCAAATGAGCAGTTCTTC.

As concerns this clonotype: Germline and junction disagree at one end, which may indicate a read error. The chain links TRBV12-3 or TRBV12-4 to TRBJ2-4, with 12 positions matching TRBD2. CDR3 size: 20 residues. CDR3 in amino acids: CASSLAGGTGGELAKNIQYF. The CDR3 DNA reads as TGTGCCAGCAGTCTAGCGGGAGGGACTGGGGGCGAGCTAGCCAAAAACATTCAGTACTTC.

This clonotype occurred a few times. The chain couples TRBV2 to TRBJ2-3; D is uncertain. The V gene lost 7 bases and the J gene lost 0 bases, with 11 bases spanning the gap. CDR3 length: 14 residues. Germline CDR1 SNHLY, CDR2 FYNNEI. The CDR3 DNA reads TGTGCCAGCACTGGTCACCTAAGCACAGATACGCAGTATTTT. The encoded protein is CASTGHLSTDTQYF. The full variable domain, its missing parts supplied by reference TRBV2 and TRBJ2-3, is EPEVTQTPSHQVTQMGQEVILRCVPISNHLYFYWYRQILGQKVEFLVSFYNNEISEKSEIFDDQFSVERPDGSNFTLKIRSTKLEDSAMYFCASTGHLSTDTQYFGPGTRLTVL.

The chain couples TRBV5-1 to TRBJ1-2, with TRBD1 identical over 9 bases. V shed 1 base and J 6 bases; nucleotides not matched to a gene: 16. Per the germline V gene, CDR1 is SGHRS and CDR2 is YFSETQ. The CDR3 is 18 amino acids. The CDR3 protein is CASSLRGTSGTGLHGYTF. The CDR3 DNA reads TGCGCCAGCAGCTTGAGAGGGACCTCCGGGACAGGGCTCCATGGCTACACCTTC.

This rearrangement joins TRBV20-1 to TRBJ2-7; D unclear. Germline V gives CDR1 DFQATT, CDR2 SNEGSKA (reference sequence). This CDR3 contains 11 residues. V was shortened by 5 bases and J by 1 base, with 6 bases between the two germline ends. The CDR3 region is CSARLSYEQYF. As DNA, the CDR3 is TGCAGTGCTCGATTATCCTACGAGCAGTACTTC.

The V gene is TRBV15, the J gene TRBJ2-1, with D possibly TRBD1 on 5 matching bases. Germline CDR1 is LNHNV and CDR2 is YYDKDF (reference sequence). The CDR3 runs to 17 residues. V was pared by 4 bases and J by 2 bases, with 18 bases between. The CDR3 sequence: CATSKPPGPGPYNEQFF. The CDR3 DNA reads TGTGCCACCAGCAAGCCGCCGGGCCCAGGGCCCTACAATGAGCAGTTCTTC.

The genes are TRBV7-8 and TRBJ1-4; D is unresolved. The CDR3 totals 15 residues. Trimming cost V 6 bases and J 3 bases, with 14 bases left between them. Germline V CDR1 and CDR2: SGHVS, FQNEAQ. The CDR3 DNA follows: TGTGCCAGCAGATTGACACAAGGCCCTAATGAAAAACTGTTTTTT. This gives the protein CASRLTQGPNEKLFF.

With respect to this clonotype: One end of the junction varies from germline; a read error may be responsible. This chain uses TRBV5-1 with TRBJ1-3; D remains unclear. CDR3 length equals 19 residues. Germline V lookup: CDR1 SGHRS, CDR2 YFSETQ. CDR3 loop: CASSLDPGQKRHGRNTTYF. Here the CDR3 DNA reads TGCGCCAGCAGCTTGGACCCGGGCCAAAAACGACATGGCAGAAACACCACATATTTT.

This clonotype has more than one count but fewer than ten. V usage is TRBV20-1 and J usage is TRBJ2-1, with D possibly being TRBD2 (6 bases). Deletions cut 6 bases from V and 9 bases from J, with 12 bases between. Germline V gives CDR1 DFQATT, CDR2 SNEGSKA (reference sequence). The CDR3 consists of 11 residues. CDR3 amino acids: CSATGAVEQFF. The CDR3 nucleotides read TGCAGTGCCACGGGAGCGGTTGAGCAGTTCTTC.

This clonotype was observed at least ten times. The V gene is TRBV29-1, the J gene TRBJ2-5; 12 nucleotides match TRBD1. The CDR3 contains 12 residues. Germline values: CDR1 SQVTM, CDR2 ANQGSEA. J lost 5 bases, V lost 7 bases, and 2 bases had no gene match. This chain's CDR3 is CSAGQGAETQYF. The DNA for the CDR3 is TGCAGCGCGGGACAGGGGGCTGAGACCCAGTACTTC.

The CDR3 DNA sequence: TGCAGTGCCCCCAGAACCAGGGGCGCGACGCAGTATTTT. The encoded protein is CSAPRTRGATQYF. The V gene is TRBV20-1, the J gene TRBJ2-3; D is possibly TRBD1 (6 bases). The CDR3 consists of 13 residues. Trimming removed 6 bases at V and 9 bases at J, with 19 bases between. The germline V gene has CDR1 DFQATT and CDR2 SNEGSKA (reference sequence).

The chain has TRBV20-1 and TRBJ2-1; TRBD2 aligns across 14 bases. CDR1 is DFQATT, CDR2 SNEGSKA, per germline (reference sequence). The CDR3 runs to 15 residues. V was pared by 4 bases and J by 8 bases, with 7 bases of the junction left unmatched. The CDR3: CSATSGTSGSYEQFF. The DNA for the CDR3 is TGCAGTGCTACCTCCGGGACTAGCGGGAGTTATGAGCAGTTCTTC.

The V and J genes are TRBV12-3 or TRBV12-4 and TRBJ1-3; D is uncertain. This CDR3 is built from 16 residues. V lost 3 bases to trimming and J lost 1 base, with 13 bases between them. The CDR3 DNA sequence: TGTGCCAGCAGTTTCTGGACGACCAATTCTGGAAACACCATATATTTT. The encoded protein is CASSFWTTNSGNTIYF.

This chain connects TRBV28 to TRBJ2-7; 12 nucleotides match TRBD2. The V gene's germline CDR1 is MDHEN and CDR2 SYDVKM. V was clipped by 7 bases and J by 3 bases; unmatched bases: 19. The CDR3 spans 19 residues. CDR3 nucleotide sequence: TGTGCCAGCAACAGACTAGCGGGAGATATTAAGGATACCGGCTACGAGCAGTACTTC. Translating it yields CASNRLAGDIKDTGYEQYF.

The chain couples TRBV20-1 to TRBJ2-7; TRBD2 matches 13 bases. The CDR3 consists of 17 residues. Trimming removed 2 bases from V and 5 bases from J; junction bases left unmatched: 12. The germline V gene encodes CDR1 DFQATT and CDR2 SNEGSKA (reference sequence). The chain's CDR3 is CSARPTSGRLVGDEQYF. The CDR3 nucleotides read TGCAGTGCTAGACCGACTAGCGGGAGGTTAGTTGGTGACGAGCAGTACTTC.

The chain joins TRBV7-2 to TRBJ2-5, with TRBD1 matching over 7 bases. TRBJ2-7 matches the DNA end more closely, so the J call is doubtful. The CDR3 runs to 15 residues. Per germline, CDR1 SGHTA and CDR2 FQGNSA. CDR3 protein: CASSFRDRVFSEQYF. DNA of the CDR3: TGTGCCAGCAGCTTTCGAGACAGGGTGTTTAGCGAGCAGTACTTC.

This clonotype was seen only a few times. The chain couples TRBV27 to TRBJ2-7; perhaps D is TRBD1 or TRBD2 (5 bases each). The CDR3 consists of 14 residues. Germline assignment: CDR1 MNHEY and CDR2 SMNVEV (reference sequence). V was shortened by 5 bases and J by 2 bases, with 13 bases between the two germline ends. The DNA of the CDR3 is TGTGCCAGCAGTCGGGACGGATATACCTACGAGCAGTACTTC. It yields the protein CASSRDGYTYEQYF.

V gene TRBV20-1 combines with J gene TRBJ2-1; no clear D. V lost 0 bases and J 7 bases, leaving 7 bases between the germline ends. The CDR3 is made up of 12 amino acids. The germline V gene has CDR1 DFQATT and CDR2 SNEGSKA (reference sequence). CDR3 sequence: CSARDRWNEQFF. CDR3 coding DNA: TGCAGTGCTAGAGATCGTTGGAATGAGCAGTTCTTC.

The chain links TRBV20-1 to TRBJ2-6; no firm D call. The CDR3 has 12 residues. Between the trimmed V and J ends, which lost 6 bases and 0 bases, there was a span of 3 bases. Germline assignment: CDR1 DFQATT and CDR2 SNEGSKA (reference sequence). The CDR3: CSAYSGANVLTF. CDR3 DNA sequence: TGCAGTGCGTACTCTGGGGCCAACGTCCTGACTTTC.

The chain is built from TRBV4-1 and TRBJ1-4; D remains unclear. CDR3 length equals 13 residues. Germline-derived CDR1 and CDR2 are MGHRA and YSYEKL. Trimming took off 5 bases at V and 8 bases at J, with 12 bases between the two ends. CDR3 nucleotides: TGCGCCAGCAGCGGGATGTCGGCAGAAAAACTGTTTTTT. It is translated as CASSGMSAEKLFF.

This clonotype was observed a handful of times. The chain joins TRBV24-1 to TRBJ2-1, with 7 positions matching TRBD2. In germline, CDR1 is KGHDR, CDR2 SFDVKD. The J segment lost 4 bases and the V segment lost 7 bases, leaving 18 bases of the junction unmatched. This CDR3 is 18 amino acids long. CDR3 in DNA: TGTGCCACCAGCGGGGCAGGATCTAGCGGCAAAAGATACAATGAGCAGTTCTTC. It codes for CATSGAGSSGKRYNEQFF.

The DNA of the CDR3 is TGTGCCAGCAGCGTAGAAGGTAGCGGGAGACATGATGAGCAGTTCTTC. This translates into CASSVEGSGRHDEQFF. V and J are TRBV9 and TRBJ2-1; 9 bases align to TRBD2. The CDR3 has 16 residues. CDR1 and CDR2 from the germline V gene are SGDLS and YYNGEE. V gave up 0 bases and J gave up 8 bases; unmatched junction bases: 9.

The J gene is TRBJ2-1, the V gene TRBV7-2; 11 bases are shared with TRBD2. CDR3 length: 14 residues. Germline loops: CDR1 SGHTA, CDR2 FQGNSA. Trimming at V came to 7 bases and at J to 8 bases, leaving 7 bases not matched to a gene. The CDR3 protein is CASMLAGGPDEQFF. In DNA, the CDR3 is TGTGCCAGCATGTTAGCGGGAGGGCCGGATGAGCAGTTCTTC.

The J gene is TRBJ2-7, the V gene TRBV16; 8 nucleotides agree with TRBD1. Trimming took 0 bases from V and 3 from J; bases not matched to a gene: 7. CDR1 KGHSY and CDR2 FQNENV come from the germline V gene. This CDR3 is 16 amino acids long. CDR3 residues: CASSQSGVGQDYEQYF. The CDR3 DNA reads TGTGCCAGCAGCCAATCGGGGGTGGGACAGGACTACGAGCAGTACTTC. The variable domain in full, with the rest retrieved from reference TRBV16 and TRBJ2-7, is GEEVAQTPKHLVRGEGQKAKLYCAPIKGHSYVFWYQQVLKNEFKFLISFQNENVFDETGMPKERFSAKCLPNSPCSLEIQATKLEDSAVYFCASSQSGVGQDYEQYFGPGTRLTVT.

The chain links TRBV20-1 to TRBJ2-1, with D possibly being TRBD2 (6 bases). Germline lookup yields CDR1 DFQATT and CDR2 SNEGSKA (reference sequence). Trimming shortened V by 3 bases and J by 5 bases, and 17 bases separated the two germline ends. This CDR3 is 15 amino acids long. CDR3 in amino acids: CSASRGEAGHNEQFF. DNA of the CDR3: TGCAGTGCTAGTAGAGGGGAGGCGGGGCACAATGAGCAGTTCTTC.

A few counts support this clonotype. This sequence joins TRBV7-6 and TRBJ2-7, with 8 bases lining up with TRBD1. Germline V lookup: CDR1 SGHVS, CDR2 FNYEAQ. V gave up 1 base and J gave up 4 bases; unmatched junction bases: 3. This CDR3 contains 14 residues. CDR3 protein: CASSLDDRGYEQYF. CDR3 bases: TGTGCCAGCAGCTTAGATGACAGGGGTTACGAGCAGTACTTC.